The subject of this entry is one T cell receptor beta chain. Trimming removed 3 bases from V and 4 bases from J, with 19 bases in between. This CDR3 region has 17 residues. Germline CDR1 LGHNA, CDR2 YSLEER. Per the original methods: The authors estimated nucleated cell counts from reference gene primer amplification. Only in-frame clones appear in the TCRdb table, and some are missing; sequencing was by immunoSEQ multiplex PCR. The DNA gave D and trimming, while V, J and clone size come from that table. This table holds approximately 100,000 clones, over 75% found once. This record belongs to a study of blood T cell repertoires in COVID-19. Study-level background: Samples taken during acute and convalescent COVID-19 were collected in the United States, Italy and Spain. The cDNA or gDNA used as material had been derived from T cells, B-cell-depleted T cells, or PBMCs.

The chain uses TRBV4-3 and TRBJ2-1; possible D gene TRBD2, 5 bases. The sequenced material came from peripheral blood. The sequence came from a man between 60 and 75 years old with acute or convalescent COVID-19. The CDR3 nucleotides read TGCGCCAGCAGCCAGGGAGCGAGCGGCAATCTTTACAATGAGCAGTTCTTC. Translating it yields CASSQGASGNLYNEQFF.